This entry concerns a single TCR beta chain. Its antigen remains unknown. The CDR3 totals 14 residues. The germline CDR1 and CDR2 sequences are MGHDK and SYGVNS. V trimming: 3 bases; J trimming: 4 bases; junction bases outside the gene matches: 4. Isolation yielded PBMCs, at least 6 million per sample, in every case. With a J-beta primer mix and a sample-barcoded 5' primer, a second PCR ran about 6 to 11 cycles. Every cDNA was tagged by a template-switch adaptor with 12 random nucleotides. TCRdb redid the calling of the 5' RACE reads with MiXCR, one entry per CDR3 protein. The sample has just under 900,000 distinct CDR3 sequences, 25% to 35% seen once. The sample originates from a study of blood T cells in healthy people across ages. Findings and caveats of the study: Long-lived donors had more naive CD4+ cells and higher diversity than aged donors.

The chain carries TRBV25-1 and TRBJ1-1; 8 bases fit TRBD1. The sequence was collected from an elderly woman in good health. Sequencing was carried out using blood. The chain's CDR3 is CASSDARGPTEAFF. CDR3 bases: TGTGCCAGCAGTGACGCCAGGGGGCCCACTGAAGCTTTCTTT.